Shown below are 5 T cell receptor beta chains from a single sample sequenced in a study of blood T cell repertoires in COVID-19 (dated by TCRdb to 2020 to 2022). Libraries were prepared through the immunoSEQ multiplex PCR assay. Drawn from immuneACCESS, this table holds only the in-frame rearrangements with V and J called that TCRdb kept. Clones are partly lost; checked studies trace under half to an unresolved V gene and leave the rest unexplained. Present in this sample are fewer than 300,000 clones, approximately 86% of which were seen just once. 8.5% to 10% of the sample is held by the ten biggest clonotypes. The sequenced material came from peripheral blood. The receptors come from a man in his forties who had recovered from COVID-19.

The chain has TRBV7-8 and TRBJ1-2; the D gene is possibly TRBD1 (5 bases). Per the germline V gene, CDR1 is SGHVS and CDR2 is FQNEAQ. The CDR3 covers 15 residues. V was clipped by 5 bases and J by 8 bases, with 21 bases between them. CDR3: CASSVTGELTYGYTF. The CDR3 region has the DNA TGTGCCAGCAGCGTAACAGGTGAACTCACCTACGGCTACACCTTC. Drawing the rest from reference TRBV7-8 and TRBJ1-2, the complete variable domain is GAGVSQSPRYKVAKRGQDVALRCDPISGHVSLFWYQQALGQGPEFLTYFQNEAQLDKSGLPSDRFFAERPEGSVSTLKIQRTQQEDSAVYLCASSVTGELTYGYTFGSGTRLTVV.

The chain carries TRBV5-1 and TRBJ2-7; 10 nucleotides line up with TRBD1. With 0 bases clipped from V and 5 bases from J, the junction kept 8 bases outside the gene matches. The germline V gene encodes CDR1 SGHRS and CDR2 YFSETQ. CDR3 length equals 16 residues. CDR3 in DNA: TGCGCCAGCAGCTTGGGGGGGACAGGGGACTTCCACGAGCAGTACTTC. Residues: CASSLGGTGDFHEQYF.

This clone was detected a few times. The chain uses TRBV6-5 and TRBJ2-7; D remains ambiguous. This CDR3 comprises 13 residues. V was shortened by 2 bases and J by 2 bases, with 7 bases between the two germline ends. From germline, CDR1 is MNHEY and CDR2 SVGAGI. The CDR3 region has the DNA TGTGCCAGCAGTTACAATGGGCCCTACGAGCAGTACTTC. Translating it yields CASSYNGPYEQYF.

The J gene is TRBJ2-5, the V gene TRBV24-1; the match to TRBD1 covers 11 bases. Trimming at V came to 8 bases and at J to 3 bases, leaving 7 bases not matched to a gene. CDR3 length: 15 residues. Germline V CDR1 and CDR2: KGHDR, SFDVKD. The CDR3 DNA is TGTGCCACCAAGATGGACAGGGGGCGGAAAGAGACCCAGTACTTC. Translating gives CATKMDRGRKETQYF.

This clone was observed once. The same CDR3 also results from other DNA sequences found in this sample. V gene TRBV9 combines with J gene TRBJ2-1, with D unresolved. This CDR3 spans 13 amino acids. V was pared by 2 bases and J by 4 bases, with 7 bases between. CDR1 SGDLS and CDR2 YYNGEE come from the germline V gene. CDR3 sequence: CASSVGPYNEQFF. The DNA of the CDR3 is TGTGCCAGCAGCGTGGGCCCTTACAATGAGCAGTTCTTC.